This T cell receptor beta chain was identified during a study of cytomegalovirus exposure and HLA in healthy donors. About the research overall: The same platform used for the roughly 600 first-cohort repertoires was also used for the 120 or so validation repertoires, as a later analysis reported. Overall study findings and caveats: The study labeled more than 150 TCR beta chains cytomegalovirus-associated.

Germline-derived CDR1 and CDR2 are SEHNR and FQNEAQ (reference sequence). V lost 1 base to trimming and J lost 2 bases; unmatched junction nucleotides: 10. CDR3 length: 17 amino acids. Libraries were prepared by immunoSEQ multiplex PCR; TCRdb keeps only in-frame clonotypes and omits some of them. The sample yields under 200,000 clones, around nine tenths seen once. The table lists this clone with a count of one. Its matching antigen is unknown. This receptor was taken from a woman aged 18-35 years in good health and CMV-seropositive. Source material: PBMCs. The chain joins TRBV7-9 to TRBJ1-2; TRBD1 matches at 7 bases. DNA of the CDR3: TGTGCCAGCAGCTTAGGGGACAGCCATCCGGGGAACTATGGCTACACCTTC. Translation gives CASSLGDSHPGNYGYTF. The complete variable domain, with remaining parts taken from reference TRBV7-9 and TRBJ1-2, reads DTGVSQNPRHKITKRGQNVTFRCDPISEHNRLYWYRQTLGQGPEFLTYFQNEAQLEKSRLLSDRFSAERPKGSFSTLEIQRTEQGDSAMYLCASSLGDSHPGNYGYTFGSGTRLTVV.